Listed here are 17 T cell receptor beta chains from one sample, sequenced in a study of shared clonotypes between healthy human individuals. TCRdb keeps only in-frame clones here, not all; method: immunoSEQ multiplex PCR. The table lists around 1.9 million clones, 80% to 95% of them singletons, with around 1.7% in the top ten. Naive CD8 populations comprised CD45RO-negative cells positively selected for CCR7, excluding terminally differentiated effector memory CD45RA+ cells. Input material: naive CD8+ T cells from PBMCs. The origin of the receptors is a man between 18 and 29 years old in good health. Some clones in this sample may be carry-over from other donors' samples.

In this sample, this clone turned up once. This chain links TRBV4-1 with TRBJ2-7; TRBD2 might be the D (5 bases). V shed 4 bases and J shed 4 bases, with 11 bases lying between them. Germline CDR1 reads MGHRA; CDR2 reads YSYEKL. The length of the CDR3 is 13 residues. CDR3 amino acids: CASSLGLNYEQYF. CDR3 sequence (DNA): TGCGCCAGCAGCCTCGGACTGAATTACGAGCAGTACTTC.

This clone was seen only once. The chain carries TRBV2 and TRBJ2-1, with 7 bases matching TRBD2. CDR1 is SNHLY, CDR2 FYNNEI, per germline. The junction had 7 bases not matched to a gene; V was cut back by 5 bases and J by 6 bases. The CDR3 contains 14 residues. In DNA form, the CDR3 reads TGTGCCAGCAGTAGAGGAGGGAGGGTCAATGAGCAGTTCTTC. Protein sequence: CASSRGGRVNEQFF.

The chain has TRBV27 and TRBJ2-3; 9 positions match TRBD1. The CDR3 has 16 residues. V gave up 1 base and J gave up 2 bases; unmatched junction bases: 4. Germline CDR1 MNHEY, CDR2 SMNVEV (reference sequence). CDR3 in DNA: TGTGCCAGCAGTTTATTGGGACAGGGAACCACAGATACGCAGTATTTT. Amino acids: CASSLLGQGTTDTQYF.

The rearrangement uses TRBV25-1 and TRBJ2-3, with TRBD2 as a possible D gene (6 bases). Trimming took 3 bases from V and 0 from J, leaving 10 bases between them. Germline V gene data show CDR1 as MGHDK and CDR2 as SYGVNS. The CDR3 sequence is 15 residues long. CDR3 region: CASSDWGESTDTQYF. The CDR3 bases are TGTGCCAGCAGTGATTGGGGGGAGAGCACAGATACGCAGTATTTT.

This chain connects TRBV27 to TRBJ2-7; maybe TRBD2 (6 bases). Looked up from germline, CDR1 is MNHEY and CDR2 is SMNVEV (reference sequence). The germline V and J ends were trimmed by 10 bases and 6 bases, with 22 bases remaining between them. The CDR3 is made up of 14 amino acids. The CDR3 sequence is CATTISGVGGEQYF. The CDR3 DNA sequence: TGTGCCACTACAATTTCGGGAGTCGGTGGCGAGCAGTACTTC.

The J gene is TRBJ1-1, the V gene TRBV29-1; D unresolved. The V and J ends lost 4 bases and 1 base respectively, with 16 bases between them. The CDR3 length is 15 residues. Germline V CDR1 and CDR2: SQVTM, ANQGSEA. The CDR3 sequence: CSVGASGRANTEAFF. Here the CDR3 DNA reads TGCAGCGTTGGGGCCTCGGGCAGAGCGAACACTGAAGCTTTCTTT.

The J gene is TRBJ1-2, the V gene TRBV6-6, with a weak D call TRBD1 (6 bases). CDR1 MNHNY and CDR2 SVGAGI come from the germline V gene (reference sequence). The germline V and J ends were trimmed by 2 bases and 4 bases, with 14 bases remaining between them. This CDR3 is 15 amino acids long. CDR3 in amino acids: CASSYPKGGIYGYTF. The CDR3 DNA is TGTGCCAGCAGTTACCCTAAGGGGGGGATCTATGGCTACACCTTC.

This chain uses TRBV2 with TRBJ1-4; possible D gene TRBD1, 5 bases. Germline loops: CDR1 SNHLY, CDR2 FYNNEI. V was trimmed by 10 bases and J by 0 bases, leaving 12 bases between them. The CDR3 covers 14 residues. The CDR3 DNA sequence: TGTGCCATCTCCCCGGGACCAACTAATGAAAAACTGTTTTTT. Its protein is CAISPGPTNEKLFF.

The genes are TRBV13 and TRBJ2-1, with TRBD2 matching 10 bases. This CDR3 has 18 residues. CDR1 PRHDT and CDR2 FYEKMQ come from the germline V gene (reference sequence). After removal of 0 bases from V and 3 bases from J, the junction contained 8 bases not matched to a gene. The CDR3 reads CASSLGRQLAGHYNEQFF. The CDR3 DNA reads TGTGCCAGCAGCTTAGGCCGCCAACTAGCGGGGCACTACAATGAGCAGTTCTTC.

V is TRBV5-1 and J is TRBJ2-1; 7 nucleotides line up with TRBD1. The V gene end was trimmed by 4 bases and the J gene end by 4 bases; junction bases not matched to a gene: 5. The CDR3 loop spans 14 amino acids. The germline CDR1 and CDR2 sequences are SGHRS and YFSETQ. The CDR3 region is CASSTGTVYNEQFF. CDR3 DNA: TGCGCCAGCAGCACAGGGACAGTTTACAATGAGCAGTTCTTC.

Regarding this clone: At the DNA level, this CDR3 is encoded by other sequences in the same sample as well. The chain couples TRBV7-9 to TRBJ2-1; D call uncertain. Germline CDR1 SEHNR, CDR2 FQNEAQ (reference sequence). V lost 0 bases and J lost 7, with 4 bases in between. This CDR3 has 12 amino acids. In DNA form, the CDR3 reads TGTGCCAGCAGCTTAGCGTTGAATGAGCAGTTCTTC. It is translated as CASSLALNEQFF.

V is TRBV28 and J is TRBJ2-3; 7 nucleotides line up with TRBD2. The CDR3 totals 16 residues. The germline V gene encodes CDR1 MDHEN and CDR2 SYDVKM. J lost 0 bases, V lost 4 bases, and 7 bases had no gene match. CDR3 coding DNA: TGTGCCAGCAGTTCGACCAGCGGGATTAGCACAGATACGCAGTATTTT. Protein product: CASSSTSGISTDTQYF.

The chain carries TRBV7-6 and TRBJ2-1; 10 nucleotides match TRBD2. V lost 5 bases, J lost 7 bases, and 2 bases stayed unmatched. CDR1 is SGHVS and CDR2 is FNYEAQ in the germline V gene. There are 13 residues in the CDR3. The CDR3 here is CASSQAGGNEQFF. The CDR3 DNA sequence: TGTGCCAGCAGCCAAGCGGGAGGGAATGAGCAGTTCTTC.

This clone was detected once. V usage is TRBV7-8 and J usage is TRBJ1-1, with D perhaps matching TRBD1 (5 bases). V was cut by 1 base and J by 1 base, with 10 bases left in between. Germline V gives CDR1 SGHVS, CDR2 FQNEAQ. The CDR3 is made up of 15 amino acids. The CDR3, as DNA: TGTGCCAGCAGCTTAGAGGAGGGGTCGAACACTGAAGCTTTCTTT. The encoded protein is CASSLEEGSNTEAFF.

This clone was observed a single time. J is TRBJ1-1 and V is TRBV11-3; D may be TRBD1 (6 bases). Germline lookup yields CDR1 SGHNT and CDR2 YENEEA. The V end was cut by 6 bases, the J end by 8 bases, with 16 bases between. The CDR3 totals 13 residues. This CDR3 reads CASRESGALEAFF. CDR3 in DNA: TGTGCCAGCAGGGAGTCAGGGGCTCTGGAAGCTTTCTTT.

V is TRBV5-6 and J is TRBJ2-6; the D is unclear. Germline CDR1 SGHDT, CDR2 YYEEEE. The CDR3 runs 17 residues. V shed 0 bases and J shed 5 bases, with 15 bases lying between them. This chain's CDR3 is CASSLEAERAWANVLTF. The CDR3 coding sequence is TGTGCCAGCAGCTTGGAGGCAGAACGAGCCTGGGCCAACGTCCTGACTTTC.

V usage is TRBV27 and J usage is TRBJ2-3, with D unresolved. Per the germline V gene, CDR1 is MNHEY and CDR2 is SMNVEV (reference sequence). This CDR3 has 13 amino acids. V dropped 5 bases and J dropped 2 bases, with 8 bases sitting between them. DNA for the CDR3: TGTGCCAGCAGTCTCCTACCCACAGATACGCAGTATTTT. This translates into CASSLLPTDTQYF.